The present TCR beta chain was sequenced within a study of CD8 T cells in Susac syndrome (dated by TCRdb to between 2018 and 2021). At the level of the whole study: Of the Susac syndrome patients who were sequenced, fewer than 10 were in clinical remission while roughly six had clinically active disease. Susac syndrome patients were therapy-naive, on corticosteroids (some also receiving IVIg), or on IVIg alone at blood withdrawal. Whether CD8+ T cell activation and differentiation in Susac syndrome was antigen driven was tested using repertoire sequencing. The clonality of the CD8+ T cell repertoire was compared across around twelve healthy donors, about 14 Susac syndrome patients and under 19 multiple sclerosis patients. The study at large found these results: Looking at Susac-specific public clones, the researchers identified over 15 in the total CD8+ repertoire and about 5 in the CD8+ TEMRA repertoire. The study acknowledged that relatively few individuals were included in the TCR sequencing and HLA analysis. CD8+ repertoires in Susac syndrome showed clonal expansion, which was highest in CD8+ TEMRA cells and was greater in clinically active patients than in remitting patients.

Via the germline V gene (reference sequence), CDR1 is SGHNT and CDR2 YYREEE. The trim is 5 bases for V and 9 bases for J, with a gap of 9 bases between the germline ends. Counted from cysteine to phenylalanine, this CDR3 has 11 amino acids. The only DNA kept is the CDR3, 33 bases in frame from the first base. Peripheral blood CD8+ and CD4+ T cells from healthy donors, Susac syndrome patients and multiple sclerosis patients were profiled using high-throughput TCR beta sequencing. Susac syndrome patients met recently defined diagnostic criteria for definite or probable disease. Bulk CD8+ and CD4+ T cells were purified magnetically by negative isolation, whereas CD8+ TEMRA cells were enriched by FACS. Blood was collected in EDTA tubes and processed within 24 hours, with PBMCs isolated through density gradient centrifugation. PBMCs intended for TCR sequencing were cryopreserved in liquid nitrogen and were subsequently thawed in a 37 degrees C water bath. The sorted or isolated CD4+, CD8+ and CD8+ TEMRA cells reached a purity of at least 90%.

RNA was extracted using the RNeasy kit, and roughly 0.5 to 1 ug of the RNA was reverse transcribed with random hexamers. The immunoSEQ multiplex PCR assay, which covers 54 Vbeta and 13 Jbeta segments, was used to amplify TCR beta CDR3 regions. To correct PCR amplification bias, a synthetic template baseline was used for both primer optimization and computational correction. The study's processing was this. Reads were annotated to V, D and J genes according to IMGT and were analyzed with immunoSEQ Analyzer, with only productive sequences retained. Clonality was calculated as one minus the Shannon entropy normalized by log2 of the number of productive unique sequences. Public and private clones were assessed among the 100 most prevalent clones of each patient and control. A clone was defined as Susac-specific if it was absent from the healthy and MS cohorts, from 950 to 1,300 published viral clones and from other ImmuneACCESS disease sequences. Clones were called with MiXCR by TCRdb after fastp trimmed the public reads at Q25, and only in-frame beta chains were retained. Rows are unified per CDR3 protein, each entry keeping the most common DNA and genes. Clone size and V and J calls follow TCRdb, not the original study. The sample table holds approximately 100,000 distinct CDR3 sequences, of which roughly 95% were seen once. Around 0.41% of the sample goes to the ten largest clones.

A note on this clonotype: Its antigen remains undetermined. Base qualities are not at hand, and no much larger clone is one base apart.

The chain couples TRBV5-4 to TRBJ2-1; tentative D gene TRBD1, with 5 bases matching. Input material: CD8+ T cells from PBMCs. This sequence originates from a human donor with Susac syndrome. The CDR3 corresponds to CASRQGTEQFF. The sequenced DNA: TGTGCCAGCAGGCAGGGCACTGAGCAGTTCTTC.